These T cell receptor beta chains were read from a single sample in a study of blood T cell repertoires in COVID-19. Clones were sequenced by immunoSEQ multiplex PCR, and TCRdb holds only the in-frame ones, with some missing. The sample has about 170,000 clones; approximately 91% are singletons. Sequenced sample: peripheral blood. The receptors derive from a man younger than 35 with COVID-19, enrolled during active disease. Both conserved end residues are part of each CDR3. A D gene is named only where the DNA matches it firmly. Clone size is given for some rows only: seen once, a few or many times, or a class if the clone is expanded.

V gene	J gene	clone size	D gene	CDR3 protein	CDR3 DNA
TRBV7-9	TRBJ2-7	few	TRBD1	CASSLRLPGQGLYEQYF	TGTGCCAGCAGCTTGAGGTTGCCGGGACAGGGGCTCTACGAGCAGTACTTC
TRBV3-1/TRBV3-2	TRBJ1-2	-	TRBD1	CASSQGTGANYGYTF	TGTGCCAGCAGCCAAGGGACAGGAGCTAACTATGGCTACACCTTC
TRBV29-1	TRBJ2-4	-	TRBD1	CSAGQGTKNIQYF	TGCAGCGCAGGACAGGGAACCAAAAACATTCAGTACTTC
TRBV3-1/TRBV3-2	TRBJ2-1	-	-	CASSRSNEQFF	TGTGCCAGCAGCCGCAGCAATGAGCAGTTCTTC
TRBV24-1	TRBJ2-2	-	-	CATSDIGRGYTGELFF	TGTGCCACCAGTGATATAGGGCGGGGATACACCGGGGAGCTGTTTTTT
TRBV18	TRBJ1-3	-	-	CASSPTDIFSGNTIYF	TGTGCCAGCTCACCAACAGATATCTTCTCTGGAAACACCATATATTTT
TRBV3-1/TRBV3-2	TRBJ1-2	-	TRBD1	CASSLPGQGRGYTF	TGTGCCAGCAGCCTACCGGGACAGGGTCGTGGCTACACCTTC
TRBV12-5	TRBJ2-3	-	-	CASGLGRTDTQYF	TGTGCTAGTGGCCTTGGGAGGACAGATACGCAGTATTTT
TRBV6-4	TRBJ2-2	once	-	CASSEETGELFF	TGTGCCAGCAGTGAAGAGACCGGGGAGCTGTTTTTT
TRBV28	TRBJ2-1	-	-	CASSLEVVFYNEQFF	TGTGCCAGCAGTTTGGAGGTTGTCTTCTACAATGAGCAGTTCTTC
TRBV5-4	TRBJ1-6	-	-	CASRSSYNSPLHF	TGTGCCAGCAGGAGCTCCTATAATTCACCCCTCCACTTT
TRBV4-1	TRBJ1-4	-	TRBD1	CASSQLPGQGNEKLFF	TGCGCCAGCAGCCAACTACCGGGACAGGGAAATGAAAAACTGTTTTTT
TRBV28	TRBJ2-1	-	TRBD1	CATGDRGDEQFF	TGTGCCACCGGGGACAGGGGCGATGAGCAGTTCTTC
TRBV19	TRBJ1-2	-	-	CASSLTGTPIGYTF	TGTGCCAGTAGTTTAACCGGGACACCGATAGGCTACACCTTC
TRBV24-1	TRBJ2-1	-	TRBD2	CATSDGGTSRYNEQFF	TGTGCCACCAGTGATGGCGGGACTAGCAGATACAATGAGCAGTTCTTC
TRBV7-3	TRBJ2-1	-	TRBD2	CASSSGLAAYNEQFF	TGTGCCAGCAGCTCGGGACTAGCGGCTTACAATGAGCAGTTCTTC
TRBV7-2	TRBJ2-7	-	-	CASSLTGWRGLEQYF	TGTGCCAGCAGCTTAACCGGGTGGCGGGGACTCGAGCAGTACTTC
TRBV28	TRBJ2-7	-	TRBD1	CASSLSGGVTYEQYF	TGTGCCAGCAGTTTATCAGGGGGCGTTACCTACGAGCAGTACTTC
TRBV9	TRBJ2-7	once	-	CASSVGLAGGLKEQYF	TGTGCCAGCAGCGTAGGTTTGGCAGGAGGCCTGAAAGAGCAGTACTTC
TRBV5-6	TRBJ2-7	-	TRBD1	CASSLSSGQGYEQYF	TGTGCCAGCAGCTTGTCGTCGGGACAGGGTTACGAGCAGTACTTC
TRBV27	TRBJ1-5	-	TRBD1	CASSSGQLSNQPQHF	TGTGCCAGCAGTTCGGGACAGCTTAGCAATCAGCCCCAGCATTTT
TRBV19	TRBJ1-2	-	TRBD1	CASSGQGFGNYGYTF	TGTGCCAGTAGTGGACAGGGCTTCGGTAACTATGGCTACACCTTC
TRBV27	TRBJ2-7	-	TRBD2	CASGLASYEQYF	TGTGCCAGCGGACTAGCGTCTTACGAGCAGTACTTC
TRBV13	TRBJ1-2	-	TRBD1	CASSQSFDRDDYGYTF	TGTGCCAGCAGCCAATCCTTCGACAGGGATGACTATGGCTACACCTTC
TRBV7-2	TRBJ2-7	-	-	CASSLGGGSTYEQYF	TGTGCCAGCAGCTTGGGAGGGGGGTCGACCTACGAGCAGTACTTC
TRBV19	TRBJ2-1	-	-	CASSILKNEQFF	TGTGCCAGTAGTATCTTAAAAAATGAGCAGTTCTTC
TRBV5-1	TRBJ2-1	-	TRBD2	CASSARLAGGNEQFF	TGCGCCAGCAGCGCTCGACTAGCGGGAGGCAATGAGCAGTTCTTC
TRBV24-1	TRBJ1-1	-	TRBD1	CATSDGQGENTEAFF	TGTGCCACCAGTGATGGTCAGGGGGAGAACACTGAAGCTTTCTTT
TRBV4-1	TRBJ2-7	-	-	CASSQEQGRVDEQYF	TGCGCCAGCAGCCAAGAGCAGGGGCGCGTCGACGAGCAGTACTTC
TRBV24-1	TRBJ2-1	-	TRBD1	CATRDRGINEQFF	TGTGCCACCAGGGACAGGGGAATAAATGAGCAGTTCTTC
TRBV18	TRBJ2-7	-	-	CASSPWGLPYEQYF	TGTGCCAGCTCACCTTGGGGACTTCCCTACGAGCAGTACTTC
TRBV3-1/TRBV3-2	TRBJ2-7	-	-	CASSQVVGSYEQYF	TGTGCCAGCAGCCAAGTGGTCGGCTCCTACGAGCAGTACTTC
TRBV5-1	TRBJ2-5	-	TRBD2	CASSHGTSGAVLREETQYF	TGCGCCAGCAGCCACGGGACTAGCGGGGCAGTTTTAAGGGAAGAGACCCAGTACTTC
TRBV24-1	TRBJ1-5	-	TRBD1	CATSDPGQQNQPQHF	TGTGCCACCAGTGACCCGGGACAGCAGAATCAGCCCCAGCATTTT
TRBV6-1	TRBJ1-2	-	TRBD1	CASSERTGSYGYTF	TGTGCCAGCAGTGAAAGGACAGGGTCCTATGGCTACACCTTC
TRBV13	TRBJ2-7	-	-	CASSTGRGEQYF	TGTGCCAGCAGCACCGGGAGAGGCGAGCAGTACTTC
TRBV10-1	TRBJ2-7	few	-	CASIKTAASYEQYF	TGCGCCAGCATTAAGACAGCAGCATCCTACGAGCAGTACTTC
TRBV19	TRBJ2-7	few	-	CASQGAYEQYF	TGTGCCAGCCAAGGGGCCTACGAGCAGTACTTC
TRBV13	TRBJ2-3	-	TRBD1	CASSQDRVDTQYF	TGTGCCAGCAGCCAGGACAGGGTAGATACGCAGTATTTT
TRBV19	TRBJ2-7	-	-	CASSTRTVAPYEQYF	TGTGCCAGTAGTACAAGGACTGTTGCGCCCTACGAGCAGTACTTC
TRBV19	TRBJ2-1	once	-	CASSMVRSSYNEQFF	TGTGCCAGTAGTATGGTGCGGAGCTCCTACAATGAGCAGTTCTTC
TRBV19	TRBJ1-5	-	-	CASRSEGWSNQPQHF	TGTGCCAGTCGCTCGGAGGGGTGGAGCAATCAGCCCCAGCATTTT
TRBV7-9	TRBJ2-7	few	TRBD1	CASSHRDRTYEQYF	TGTGCCAGCAGCCACCGGGACAGAACCTACGAGCAGTACTTC
TRBV9	TRBJ1-6	-	TRBD1	CASSGGTGRNSPLHF	TGTGCCAGCAGCGGGGGGACAGGGCGTAATTCACCCCTCCACTTT
TRBV5-6	TRBJ2-1	-	-	CASSRDMDYEQFF	TGTGCCAGCAGCCGGGACATGGATTATGAGCAGTTCTTC
TRBV20-1	TRBJ2-7	-	-	CSASLDGISYEQYF	TGCAGTGCTAGTTTGGACGGGATTTCCTACGAGCAGTACTTC
TRBV3-1/TRBV3-2	TRBJ2-1	-	TRBD1	CASSLPGQVIYNEQFF	TGTGCCAGCAGCCTACCGGGACAGGTGATCTACAATGAGCAGTTCTTC
TRBV18	TRBJ2-7	-	-	CASSPRTNSYEQYF	TGTGCCAGCTCACCACGGACTAACTCCTACGAGCAGTACTTC
TRBV30	TRBJ2-1	-	TRBD2	CAWSVWTSGSEQFF	TGTGCCTGGAGTGTGTGGACTAGCGGGAGCGAGCAGTTCTTC
TRBV6-6	TRBJ1-5	-	-	CASSSQLYSNQPQHF	TGTGCCAGCAGTTCACAGCTCTATAGCAATCAGCCCCAGCATTTT
TRBV19	TRBJ2-7	-	-	CASSIEAAIPNFGEQYF	TGTGCCAGTAGTATAGAGGCGGCGATCCCAAACTTTGGGGAGCAGTACTTC
TRBV27	TRBJ1-3	few	-	CASSLTFSGNTIYF	TGTGCCAGCAGTTTAACATTCTCTGGAAACACCATATATTTT
TRBV5-6	TRBJ2-7	-	TRBD2	CASSCQREGLYEQYF	TGTGCCAGCAGCTGCCAGCGGGAGGGCCTCTACGAGCAGTACTTC
TRBV15	TRBJ1-5	-	TRBD1	CATSKAGGYNQPQHF	TGTGCCACCAGCAAAGCAGGGGGTTACAATCAGCCCCAGCATTTT
TRBV30	TRBJ2-3	-	-	CAWSVQVSDTQYF	TGTGCCTGGAGTGTACAGGTATCAGATACGCAGTATTTT
TRBV28	TRBJ2-2	-	TRBD1	CASRDREFNANTGELFF	TGTGCCAGCAGGGACAGGGAGTTCAATGCGAACACCGGGGAGCTGTTTTTT
TRBV27	TRBJ1-5	few	-	CASSQTGGGPNQPQHF	TGTGCCAGCAGTCAAACCGGGGGGGGGCCTAATCAGCCCCAGCATTTT
TRBV5-8	TRBJ2-1	-	TRBD1	CASSHRTGSGNEQFF	TGTGCCAGCAGCCATAGGACAGGGAGCGGCAATGAGCAGTTCTTC
TRBV19	TRBJ1-1	-	-	CASSIYLFEGSRNTEAFF	TGTGCCAGTAGTATATATCTCTTTGAGGGCAGCCGAAACACTGAAGCTTTCTTT